Sequencing of this T cell receptor (beta chain) was carried out in a study of T-cell reconstitution after alpha-beta-depleted transplantation in children. Overall study findings and caveats: Expanded graft clones, several hundred of them, were reportedly the source of alpha-beta T cells about two months after transplant. Some patients' high day-60 TCRbeta diversity was attributed to recipient cells surviving conditioning. Fresh T-cell production supplied most of the T-cell counts and diversity seen one year after transplant.

TCRbeta library preparation incorporated unique molecular identifiers. One entry per CDR3 protein, called by TCRdb with MiXCR from the PCR reads. This sample carries about 200,000 distinct CDR3 sequences, approximately 8.4% of them seen once, and the ten largest clones take 35%. A single count supports this clonotype. The antigen is undetermined. Sequence at one end of the junction differs from germline and may be a read error. The receptor comes from a male patient aged 2-15 years who had a stem cell transplant for acute myeloid leukemia, so the T cells may come from the graft donor. The input for sequencing was PBMCs, mostly from graft donor cells, taken 360 days after TCRalphabeta/CD19-depleted stem cell transplant.

The CDR3 DNA follows: TGTGCTAGCAGCTTAGGCCTAGCGGGAAGCTCCTACAATGAGCAGTTCTTC. The encoded protein is CASSLGLAGSSYNEQFF. This sequence joins TRBV7-7 and TRBJ2-1, with 9 bases aligning to TRBD2. The CDR3 has 17 amino acids. Germline V gene data show CDR1 as SSHAT and CDR2 as FNYEAQ (reference sequence).